This TCR beta chain was recorded in a study of blood T cell repertoires in COVID-19. As handled by the study authors: Reference gene primer amplification in the assay estimated nucleated cell counts. Here immunoSEQ multiplex PCR was the method, and the copy in TCRdb shows in-frame clones only, minus some. D and trimming come from the DNA, and the V and J calls and clone size come from that table. The sample has some 330,000 clones; around 87% are singletons. Across over 20 US areas, participants ranged in age from 18 to 89 years. The CDR3 totals 16 residues. Germline V gene lookup returns CDR1 SGHNT and CDR2 YYREEE (reference sequence). J was trimmed by 5 bases and V by 4 bases; bases with no gene match: 7.

Sequencing was performed on PBMCs or T cells enriched from blood (not recorded which). The sequence was obtained from a man in his forties in a cohort exposed to, infected with or recovered from COVID-19 (not recorded which). The gene calls are TRBV5-4 and TRBJ2-1; 12 bases line up with TRBD2. CDR3 DNA: TGTGCCAGCAGCCCCTGGACTAGCGGGGCAAACAATGAGCAGTTCTTC. Translating gives CASSPWTSGANNEQFF.